The entry below gives a single TCR beta chain sequence along with its context. These data belong to a study of blood T cell repertoires in COVID-19. For the study at large: From the United States, Italy and Spain came samples of acute and convalescent COVID-19. PBMCs, B-cell-depleted T cells, or T cells were the source of the cDNA or gDNA that made up the material.

Deletions cut 3 bases from V and 1 base from J, with 6 bases between. CDR3 length equals 13 residues. Germline V gene sequence: CDR1 MNHEY, CDR2 SMNVEV (reference sequence). Measured with immunoSEQ multiplex PCR; TCRdb has only the in-frame clones, and not every one. The data show more than 35,000 clones, about four fifths seen once. This receptor was taken from a woman over 75 with acute or convalescent COVID-19. This chain joins TRBV27 and TRBJ1-1; D is unresolved. Specimen: peripheral blood. CDR3 residues: CASSFSRNTEAFF. DNA for the CDR3: TGTGCCAGCAGTTTCAGTCGGAACACTGAAGCTTTCTTT.